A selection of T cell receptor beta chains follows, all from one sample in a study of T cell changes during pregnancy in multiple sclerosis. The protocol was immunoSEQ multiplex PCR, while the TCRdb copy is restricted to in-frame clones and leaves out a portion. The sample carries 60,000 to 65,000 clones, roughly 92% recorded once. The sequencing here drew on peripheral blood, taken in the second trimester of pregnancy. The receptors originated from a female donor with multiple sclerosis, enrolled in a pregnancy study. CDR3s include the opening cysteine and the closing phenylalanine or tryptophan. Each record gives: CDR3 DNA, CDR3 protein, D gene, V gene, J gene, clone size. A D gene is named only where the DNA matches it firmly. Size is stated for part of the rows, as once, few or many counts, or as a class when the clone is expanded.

TGTGCCATCAATGGAGGGACTAGCGGGAGCACAGATACGCAGTATTTT	CAINGGTSGSTDTQYF	TRBD2	TRBV10-3	TRBJ2-3	NA
TGTGCCAGCAGCTTGGACAATAGCGGGATCTACGAGCAGTACTTC	CASSLDNSGIYEQYF	TRBD2	TRBV7-2	TRBJ2-7	NA
TGTGCCAGCAGCCTCTCTGCCGGGGAGCTGTTTTTT	CASSLSAGELFF	NA	TRBV9	TRBJ2-2	NA
TGTGCCAGTAGTGGGTTTAGCGGGACCTCCTACAATGAGCAGTTCTTC	CASSGFSGTSYNEQFF	TRBD2	TRBV19	TRBJ2-1	once
TGTGCCAGCAGCCAGGGGGGAGAGGGCGAGCAGTACTTC	CASSQGGEGEQYF	NA	TRBV7-3	TRBJ2-7	NA
TGCGCCAGCAGCATACAGGGGACGGGCACTGAAGCTTTCTTT	CASSIQGTGTEAFF	TRBD1	TRBV5-1	TRBJ1-1	few
TGTGCCAGCTCACCATCGCCCCAGGGGGGAAACACCATATATTTT	CASSPSPQGGNTIYF	NA	TRBV18	TRBJ1-3	NA
TGTGCCAGCAGCGCTCGACAGAACTATGGCTACACCTTC	CASSARQNYGYTF	NA	TRBV9	TRBJ1-2	NA
TGTGCCAGCAGCTTAGAAGGGGCTTACCAAGAGACCCAGTACTTC	CASSLEGAYQETQYF	NA	TRBV7-3	TRBJ2-5	once
TGTGCCAGCAGGGCGGGAGGGCCCCCCTACGAGCAGTACTTC	CASRAGGPPYEQYF	TRBD2	TRBV28	TRBJ2-7	NA
TGTGCCAGCAGTTTTACTTTACAGGGCCATGCCGGGGAGCTGTTTTTT	CASSFTLQGHAGELFF	NA	TRBV27	TRBJ2-2	NA
TGTGCCAGCTCCGAGGGGGCTTGGGCTTTCTTT	CASSEGAWAFF	TRBD1	TRBV18	TRBJ1-1	NA
TGTGCCAGCAGTCTTGACAGCACCGGGGAGCTGTTTTTT	CASSLDSTGELFF	NA	TRBV5-4	TRBJ2-2	NA
TGTGCCAGCAGCCCGGACAGGGGGACCTATGGCTACACCTTC	CASSPDRGTYGYTF	TRBD1	TRBV5-4	TRBJ1-2	NA
TGTGCCAGCAGCGTAGTGCGGGAGGGTGGGGAGCAGTACTTC	CASSVVREGGEQYF	TRBD2	TRBV9	TRBJ2-7	NA
TGTGCCACCAGGGACACCCTTAGCAATCAGCCCCAGCATTTT	CATRDTLSNQPQHF	NA	TRBV10-3	TRBJ1-5	NA
TGTGCCAGCAGCTTGATGGGAGACACCGGGGAGCTGTTTTTT	CASSLMGDTGELFF	NA	TRBV5-4	TRBJ2-2	NA
TGCGCCAGCAGTCCCACGACTAGCGGGACCGCCGGGGAGCTGTTTTTT	CASSPTTSGTAGELFF	TRBD2	TRBV5-1	TRBJ2-2	NA
TGCGCCACCCGGACTAGCGGGTACTACGAGCAGTACTTC	CATRTSGYYEQYF	TRBD2	TRBV10-2	TRBJ2-7	once
TGTGCCAGCAGCTTCGAGTATACGCAGTATTTT	CASSFEYTQYF	NA	TRBV14	TRBJ2-3	NA
TGTGCCAGCTCACCACCGGCGAGCAGGCTTTACAATGAGCAGTTCTTC	CASSPPASRLYNEQFF	NA	TRBV18	TRBJ2-1	NA
TGTGCCAGCGGCTATCGGACAGGGGGGGCAGATACGCAGTATTTT	CASGYRTGGADTQYF	TRBD1	TRBV7-9	TRBJ2-3	NA
TGTGCCAGCAGTTACCCCAGACAAGACCGTTACGAGCAGTACTTC	CASSYPRQDRYEQYF	NA	TRBV6-6	TRBJ2-7	NA
TGCGCCAGCAGCAGCACTAGCGGCCGGCGGGGCAATGAGCAGTTCTTC	CASSSTSGRRGNEQFF	TRBD2	TRBV5-1	TRBJ2-1	NA
TGTGCCAGCAGTTCCCCAGAAGAGACCCAGTACTTC	CASSSPEETQYF	NA	TRBV28	TRBJ2-5	once
TGTGCCAGCAGCTCACAGGGGACTGGGGCCAACGTCCTGACTTTC	CASSSQGTGANVLTF	TRBD1	TRBV9	TRBJ2-6	NA
TGTGCCAGCAGCTTAGCAGGGGAGCTGTTTTTT	CASSLAGELFF	NA	TRBV11-2	TRBJ2-2	few
TGTGCCAGCAGCGTAGAGGGACAGGGCGTAGATCCCTCCTACGAGCAGTACTTC	CASSVEGQGVDPSYEQYF	TRBD1	TRBV9	TRBJ2-7	NA
TGTGCCAGTAGGCGGGACAGGGCCCGATTTAACACCGGGGAGCTGTTTTTT	CASRRDRARFNTGELFF	TRBD1	TRBV19	TRBJ2-2	once
TGCGCCAGCAGCGCGGACAGGGCTGGGCACACCGGGGAGCTGTTTTTT	CASSADRAGHTGELFF	TRBD1	TRBV4-1	TRBJ2-2	NA
TGTGCCAGCAGTATCGGGACAGGGGACACTGAAGCTTTCTTT	CASSIGTGDTEAFF	TRBD1	TRBV6-4	TRBJ1-1	NA
TGCGCCAGCAGCTTGGTTGGGGCAGGAATGGGTGAAAAACTGTTTTTT	CASSLVGAGMGEKLFF	NA	TRBV5-1	TRBJ1-4	once
TGTGCCAGCAGCGTAGCTCCCGAGGGGGGGCAAGAGACCCAGTACTTC	CASSVAPEGGQETQYF	NA	TRBV9	TRBJ2-5	NA
TGTGCCAGCACCCAGGGACAGTGGCATTTT	CASTQGQWHF	TRBD1	TRBV28	TRBJ1-5	NA
TGTGCCAGCAGTCCCGACAGGGTCAGCCAGCCCCAGCATTTT	CASSPDRVSQPQHF	TRBD1	TRBV28	TRBJ1-5	NA
TGCAGCGTTGAGGGAGGGCGGGGATACGAGCAGTACTTC	CSVEGGRGYEQYF	TRBD2	TRBV29-1	TRBJ2-7	NA
TGTGCCAGCAGCTTCAGGACTAGCGGGGGGCGCACAGATACGCAGTATTTT	CASSFRTSGGRTDTQYF	TRBD2	TRBV7-8	TRBJ2-3	NA
TGTGCCAGCAGTTATGAGGTGGGGGGAGGCTACACCTTC	CASSYEVGGGYTF	NA	TRBV6-5	TRBJ1-2	NA
TGTGCCAGCAGCCATATACAGATCCTCACAGATACGCAGTATTTT	CASSHIQILTDTQYF	NA	TRBV14	TRBJ2-3	NA
TGTGCCAGCAGTAGAGGTCGGCTGAACACCGGGGAGCTGTTTTTT	CASSRGRLNTGELFF	NA	TRBV2	TRBJ2-2	NA
TGTGCCAGCAGTGGTCGATGGCAGGGCGAACTGTTTTTT	CASSGRWQGELFF	NA	TRBV25-1	TRBJ1-4	NA
TGTGCCAGCAGTTCCTTCTCCCGAGCGGGAGGAAACAATGAGCAGTTCTTC	CASSSFSRAGGNNEQFF	TRBD2	TRBV28	TRBJ2-1	NA
TGCGCCAGCAGTGAGTCAATAATTAATGGTGAGCAAGAGACCCAGTACTTC	CASSESIINGEQETQYF	NA	TRBV10-1	TRBJ2-5	NA
TGTGCCAGCTCACCAACCGCAGGCAACAATGAGCAGTTCTTC	CASSPTAGNNEQFF	NA	TRBV18	TRBJ2-1	NA
TGTGCCAGCAGTGAAGCCCGGGAGGGCCAGAATGAGCAGTTCTTC	CASSEAREGQNEQFF	TRBD2	TRBV2	TRBJ2-1	NA
TGTGCCAGCAGCTTGGAGGTAAAGGGGGGGCCAGATACGCAGTATTTT	CASSLEVKGGPDTQYF	NA	TRBV5-6	TRBJ2-3	NA
TGTGCCAGTAGTATAGCTGTCTCCTACGAGCAGTACTTC	CASSIAVSYEQYF	NA	TRBV19	TRBJ2-7	few
TGTGCCAGCAGCCAAAATAGCGTGAGCTCCTACAATGAGCAGTTCTTC	CASSQNSVSSYNEQFF	NA	TRBV11-2	TRBJ2-1	NA
TGCGCCAGCAGCCAAGGACAGGGATTGGACGAGCAGTACTTC	CASSQGQGLDEQYF	TRBD1	TRBV5-1	TRBJ2-7	NA
TGTGCCAGCAGCCCGGGAGGCTCGGGTGAGACCCAGTACTTC	CASSPGGSGETQYF	TRBD2	TRBV11-2	TRBJ2-5	NA
TGTGCCAGCACGGGGGGCCAGGATGAAGCTTTCTTT	CASTGGQDEAFF	NA	TRBV2	TRBJ1-1	NA
TGTGCCAGCAGTTCAACCCGGGGTCAGCCCCAGCATTTT	CASSSTRGQPQHF	NA	TRBV27	TRBJ1-5	NA